These 8 T cell receptor beta chains originate from one sample sequenced in a study of identical twins (dated by TCRdb to 2016 to 2018). Library prep was done by 5' RACE. Sequencing was carried out with an Illumina HiSeq 2000. TCRdb passed the public sequencing reads through fastp at Q25 and MiXCR, retaining productive beta sequences. Rows matching on CDR3 protein sequence are summarized as one entry with the most common DNA and genes. A total of over 200,000 distinct CDR3 sequences appear in this sample, 6.5% of them only once. Of the sample, 13% to 15% is held by the ten largest clones. The sample was also reused in another study, on T cells expressing NK-cell markers.

The sequenced material came from CD8+ T cells sorted from blood. Receptors originate from a young woman in good health.

This clonotype occurred many times. The genes are TRBV3-1 and TRBJ2-7; the match to TRBD1 covers 10 bases. The CDR3 consists of 15 residues. Unmatched junction bases numbered 9, after V lost 0 bases and J lost 10 bases. Germline CDR1 LGHDT, CDR2 YNNKEL (reference sequence). The CDR3 DNA sequence: TGTGCCAGCAGCCAAGATACCGGGACAGGGGCAAGACAGTACTTC. This translates into CASSQDTGTGARQYF.

This chain uses TRBV11-2 with TRBJ2-1; TRBD2 matches at 9 bases. In germline, CDR1 is SGHAT, CDR2 FQNNGV. V was clipped by 4 bases and J by 5 bases; unmatched bases: 6. The CDR3 spans 15 residues. CDR3 nucleotide sequence: TGTGCCAGCAGCTCCCGGGAGCGGGGGGACAATGAGCAGTTCTTC. Translating it yields CASSSRERGDNEQFF. The complete variable domain, with remaining parts taken from reference TRBV11-2 and TRBJ2-1, reads EAGVAQSPRYKIIEKRQSVAFWCNPISGHATLYWYQQILGQGPKLLIQFQNNGVVDDSQLPKDRFSAERLKGVDSTLKIQPAKLEDSAVYLCASSSRERGDNEQFFGPGTRLTVL.

This chain connects TRBV5-4 to TRBJ2-1; D assignment may be TRBD1 or TRBD2 (5 bases each). Germline assignment: CDR1 SGHNT and CDR2 YYREEE (reference sequence). The CDR3 runs to 16 residues. V was shortened by 0 bases and J by 7 bases, with 17 bases between the two germline ends. DNA of the CDR3: TGTGCCAGCAGCTTGGAGTTCCAAGGTGGGGGTAATGAGCAGTTCTTC. As protein: CASSLEFQGGGNEQFF.

This rearrangement joins TRBV11-2 to TRBJ1-6; no clear D gene. This CDR3 comprises 13 residues. Germline values: CDR1 SGHAT, CDR2 FQNNGV. The V end was cut by 3 bases, the J end by 7 bases, with 7 bases between. CDR3 region: CASSFGENSPLHF. The CDR3 region has the DNA TGTGCCAGCAGCTTCGGGGAGAATTCACCCCTCCACTTT.

In its sample, this clonotype was seen many times. The chain couples TRBV20-1 to TRBJ2-7, with no clear D. The length of the CDR3 is 11 residues. Germline V gene lookup returns CDR1 DFQATT and CDR2 SNEGSKA (reference sequence). Trimming shortened V by 2 bases and J by 3 bases, and 5 bases separated the two germline ends. The CDR3 is CSARLGYEQYF. Here the CDR3 DNA reads TGCAGTGCTAGATTGGGCTACGAGCAGTACTTC.

The rearrangement uses TRBV6-2 or TRBV6-3 and TRBJ1-1, with D possibly being TRBD1 (5 bases). Trimming stripped 7 bases from V and 11 bases from J, with 17 bases between. This CDR3 has 12 amino acids. Per the germline V gene, CDR1 is MNHEY and CDR2 is SVGEGT. As DNA, the CDR3 is TGTGCCAGCATGGGGACGCTTTGGGGCGCTTTCTTT. Translating gives CASMGTLWGAFF.

There are many counts of this clonotype. The chain links TRBV9 to TRBJ2-1; the D is unclear. The germline V gene encodes CDR1 SGDLS and CDR2 YYNGEE. This CDR3 region has 12 residues. V lost 0 bases to trimming and J lost 10 bases, with 8 bases between them. Here the CDR3 reads CASSVVEREQFF. CDR3 DNA: TGTGCCAGCAGCGTAGTGGAAAGGGAGCAGTTCTTC.

The chain couples TRBV15 to TRBJ1-4; 7 bases fit TRBD1. CDR1 is LNHNV, CDR2 YYDKDF, per germline (reference sequence). This CDR3 is built from 18 residues. Germline trimming cut 3 bases from V and 6 bases from J; bases unmatched to any gene: 16. The CDR3 bases are TGTGCCACCAGCAGGGGAATCCTAGGACAGGTTGAGGATGAAAAACTGTTTTTT. It yields the protein CATSRGILGQVEDEKLFF.